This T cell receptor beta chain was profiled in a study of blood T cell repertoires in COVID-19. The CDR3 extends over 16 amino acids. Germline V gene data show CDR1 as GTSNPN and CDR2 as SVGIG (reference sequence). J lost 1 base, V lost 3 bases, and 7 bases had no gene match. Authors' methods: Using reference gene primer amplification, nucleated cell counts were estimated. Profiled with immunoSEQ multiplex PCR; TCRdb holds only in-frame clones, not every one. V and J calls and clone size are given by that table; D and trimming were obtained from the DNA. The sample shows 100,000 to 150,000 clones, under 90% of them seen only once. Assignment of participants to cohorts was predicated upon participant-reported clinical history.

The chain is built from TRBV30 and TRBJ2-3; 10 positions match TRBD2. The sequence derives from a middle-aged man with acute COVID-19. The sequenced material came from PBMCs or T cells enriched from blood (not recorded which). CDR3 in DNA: TGTGCCTGGAGCCTAGGGCTAGCGGGGGGCACAGATACGCAGTATTTT. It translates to CAWSLGLAGGTDTQYF.